The present entry profiles one TCR beta chain with its context. This specimen includes other DNA sequences encoding the same CDR3. The entry originates in a study of long-term antiretroviral therapy in people with HIV. An immunoSEQ assay, version v3.0, was performed at survey level. Profiled with immunoSEQ multiplex PCR; TCRdb holds only in-frame clones, not every one. The sample includes about 25,000 clones, 65% to 80% of them seen just once. V gave up 5 bases and J gave up 0 bases, with 8 bases separating them. The CDR3 runs 13 residues. Germline CDR1 and CDR2: SGHRS and YFSETQ. The V gene is TRBV5-1, the J gene TRBJ1-1; D is uncertain. This sample comprised unsorted PBMCs, obtained 0.5 years after starting antiretroviral therapy. The clonotype comes from a woman aged 40 to 50 with HIV. The CDR3 is CASRVNMNTEAFF. CDR3 sequence (DNA): TGCGCCAGCAGGGTGAACATGAACACTGAAGCTTTCTTT.